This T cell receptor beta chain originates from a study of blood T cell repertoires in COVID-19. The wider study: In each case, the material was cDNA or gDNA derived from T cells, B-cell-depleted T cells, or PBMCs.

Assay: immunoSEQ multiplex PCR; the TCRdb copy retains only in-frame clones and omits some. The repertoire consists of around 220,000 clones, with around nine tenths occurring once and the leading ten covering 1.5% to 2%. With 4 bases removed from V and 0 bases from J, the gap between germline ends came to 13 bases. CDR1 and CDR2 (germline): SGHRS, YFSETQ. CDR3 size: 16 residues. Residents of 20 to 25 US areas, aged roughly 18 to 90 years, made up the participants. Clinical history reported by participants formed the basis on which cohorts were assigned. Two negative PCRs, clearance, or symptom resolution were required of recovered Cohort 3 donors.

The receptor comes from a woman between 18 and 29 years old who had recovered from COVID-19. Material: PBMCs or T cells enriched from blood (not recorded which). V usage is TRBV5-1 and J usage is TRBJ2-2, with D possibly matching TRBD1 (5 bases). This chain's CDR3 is CASSLKRGSNTGELFF. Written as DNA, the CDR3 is TGCGCCAGCAGCCTCAAAAGGGGTTCGAACACCGGGGAGCTGTTTTTT. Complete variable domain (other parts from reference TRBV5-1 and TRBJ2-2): KAGVTQTPRYLIKTRGQQVTLSCSPISGHRSVSWYQQTPGQGLQFLFEYFSETQRNKGNFPGRFSGRQFSNSRSEMNVSTLELGDSALYLCASSLKRGSNTGELFFGEGSRLTVL.